The present T cell receptor beta chain was sequenced within a study of blood T cell repertoires in COVID-19. For the study at large: The origin of the acute and convalescent COVID-19 samples was the United States, Italy and Spain. The analysed material was cDNA or gDNA that came from T cells, B-cell-depleted T cells, or PBMCs.

V trimming: 4 bases; J trimming: 5 bases; junction bases outside the gene matches: 14. From germline, CDR1 is SGHNT and CDR2 YYREEE (reference sequence). The CDR3 has 16 residues. TCRdb's copy holds only in-frame clones and misses some; the assay was immunoSEQ multiplex PCR. The sample holds roughly 130,000 clones, 80% to 85% seen once. The receptor comes from a man aged 25-40 years with COVID-19, enrolled during active disease. The rearrangement joins TRBV5-4 to TRBJ2-7, with TRBD2 matching over 8 bases. What was sequenced was peripheral blood. The CDR3 here is CASSKSVSGRSHEQYF. CDR3 sequence (DNA): TGTGCCAGCAGCAAGAGTGTCAGCGGGAGATCCCACGAGCAGTACTTC.